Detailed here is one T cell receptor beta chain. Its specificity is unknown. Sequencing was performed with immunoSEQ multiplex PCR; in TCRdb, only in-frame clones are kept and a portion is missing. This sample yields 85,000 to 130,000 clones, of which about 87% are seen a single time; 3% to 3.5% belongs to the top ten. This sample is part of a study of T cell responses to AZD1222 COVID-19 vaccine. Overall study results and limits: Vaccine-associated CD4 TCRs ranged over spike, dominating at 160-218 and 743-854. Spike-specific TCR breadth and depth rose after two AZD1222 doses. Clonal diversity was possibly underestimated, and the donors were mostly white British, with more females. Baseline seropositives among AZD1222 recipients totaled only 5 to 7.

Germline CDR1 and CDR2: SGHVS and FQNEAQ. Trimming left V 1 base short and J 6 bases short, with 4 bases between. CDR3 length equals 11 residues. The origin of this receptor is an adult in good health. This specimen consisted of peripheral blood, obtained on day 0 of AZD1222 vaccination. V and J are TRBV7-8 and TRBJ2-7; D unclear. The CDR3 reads CASSLVAEQYF. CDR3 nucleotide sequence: TGTGCCAGCAGCTTAGTGGCCGAGCAGTACTTC.